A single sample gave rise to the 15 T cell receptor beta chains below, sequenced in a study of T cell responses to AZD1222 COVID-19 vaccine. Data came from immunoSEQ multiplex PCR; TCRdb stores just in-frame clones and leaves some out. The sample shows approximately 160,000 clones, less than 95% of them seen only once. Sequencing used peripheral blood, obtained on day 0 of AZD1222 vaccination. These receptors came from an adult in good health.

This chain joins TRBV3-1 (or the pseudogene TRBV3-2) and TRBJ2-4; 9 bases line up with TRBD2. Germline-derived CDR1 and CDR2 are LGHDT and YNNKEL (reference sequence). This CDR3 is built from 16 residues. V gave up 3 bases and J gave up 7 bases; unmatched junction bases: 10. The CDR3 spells CASSQNGLAGTNIQYF. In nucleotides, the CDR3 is TGTGCCAGCAGCCAGAACGGGCTAGCGGGAACGAACATTCAGTACTTC.

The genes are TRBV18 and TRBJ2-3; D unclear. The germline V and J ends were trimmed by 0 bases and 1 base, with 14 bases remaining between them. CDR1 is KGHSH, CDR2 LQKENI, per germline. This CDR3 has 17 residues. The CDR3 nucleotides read TGTGCCAGCTCACCACCTCTTACGGTCCTTGGCACAGATACGCAGTATTTT. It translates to CASSPPLTVLGTDTQYF.

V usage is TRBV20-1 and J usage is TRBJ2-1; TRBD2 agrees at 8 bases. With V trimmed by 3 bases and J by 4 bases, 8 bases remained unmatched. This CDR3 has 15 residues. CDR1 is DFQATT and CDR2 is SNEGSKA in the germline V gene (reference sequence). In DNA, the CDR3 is TGCAGTGCTAGTATTGGCGGGAGGATGTACAATGAGCAGTTCTTC. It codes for CSASIGGRMYNEQFF.

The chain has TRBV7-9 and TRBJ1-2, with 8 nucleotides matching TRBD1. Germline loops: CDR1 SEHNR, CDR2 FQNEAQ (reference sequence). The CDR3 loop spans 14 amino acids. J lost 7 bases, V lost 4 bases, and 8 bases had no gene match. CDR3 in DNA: TGTGCCAGCAGCTACGGACAGGGAAAGAGTGGCTACACCTTC. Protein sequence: CASSYGQGKSGYTF.

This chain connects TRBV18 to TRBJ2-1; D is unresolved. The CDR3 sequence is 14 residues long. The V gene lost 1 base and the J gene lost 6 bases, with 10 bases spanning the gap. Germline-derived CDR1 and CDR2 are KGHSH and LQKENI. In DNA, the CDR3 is TGTGCCAGCTCACCACTGCCCTCCCCCAATGAGCAGTTCTTC. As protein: CASSPLPSPNEQFF. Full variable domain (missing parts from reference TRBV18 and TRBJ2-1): NAGVMQNPRHLVRRRGQEARLRCSPMKGHSHVYWYRQLPEEGLKFMVYLQKENIIDESGMPKERFSAEFPKEGPSILRIQQVVRGDSAAYFCASSPLPSPNEQFFGPGTRLTVL.

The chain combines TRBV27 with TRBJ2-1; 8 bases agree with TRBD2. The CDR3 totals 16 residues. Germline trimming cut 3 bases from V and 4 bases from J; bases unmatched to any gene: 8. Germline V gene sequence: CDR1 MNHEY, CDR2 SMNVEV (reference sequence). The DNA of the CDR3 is TGTGCCAGCAGTTTCACTTTAGCGGGGATATACAATGAGCAGTTCTTC. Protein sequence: CASSFTLAGIYNEQFF.

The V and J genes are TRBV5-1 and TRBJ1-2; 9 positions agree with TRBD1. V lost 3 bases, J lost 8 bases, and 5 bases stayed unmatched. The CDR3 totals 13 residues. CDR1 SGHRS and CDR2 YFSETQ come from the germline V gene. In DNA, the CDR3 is TGCGCCAGCAGCTCGGGACAGGGAGTCGGCTACACCTTC. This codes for CASSSGQGVGYTF. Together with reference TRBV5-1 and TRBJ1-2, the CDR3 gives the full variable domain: KAGVTQTPRYLIKTRGQQVTLSCSPISGHRSVSWYQQTPGQGLQFLFEYFSETQRNKGNFPGRFSGRQFSNSRSEMNVSTLELGDSALYLCASSSGQGVGYTFGSGTRLTVV.

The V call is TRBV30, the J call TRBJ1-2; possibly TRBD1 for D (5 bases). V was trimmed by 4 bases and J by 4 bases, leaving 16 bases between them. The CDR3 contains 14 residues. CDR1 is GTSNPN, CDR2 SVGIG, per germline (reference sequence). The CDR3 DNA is TGTGCCTGGATAGCGGGGGTCGGGGGCTATGGCTACACCTTC. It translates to CAWIAGVGGYGYTF.

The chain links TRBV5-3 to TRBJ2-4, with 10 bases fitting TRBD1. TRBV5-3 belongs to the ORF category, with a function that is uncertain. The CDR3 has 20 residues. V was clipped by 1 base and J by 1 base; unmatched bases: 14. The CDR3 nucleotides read TGTGCCAGAAGCTTGCCACCGGGACAGGGGATGGAGGTGGCCAAAAACATTCAGTACTTC. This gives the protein CARSLPPGQGMEVAKNIQYF.

CDR3 loop: CASSLAASAPYGYTF. The CDR3 DNA follows: TGTGCCAGCAGCTTAGCGGCGTCGGCTCCCTATGGCTACACCTTC. This chain joins TRBV7-9 and TRBJ1-2; the D is unclear. This CDR3 has 15 amino acids. The germline gives CDR1 SEHNR, CDR2 FQNEAQ (reference sequence). The V gene lost 0 bases and the J gene lost 4 bases, with 12 bases spanning the gap.

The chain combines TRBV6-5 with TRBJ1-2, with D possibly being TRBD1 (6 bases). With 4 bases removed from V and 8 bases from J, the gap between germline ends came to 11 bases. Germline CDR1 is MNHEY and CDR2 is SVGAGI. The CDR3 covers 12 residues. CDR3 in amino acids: CASSFTGWGYTF. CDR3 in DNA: TGTGCCAGCAGTTTCACAGGGTGGGGCTACACCTTC.

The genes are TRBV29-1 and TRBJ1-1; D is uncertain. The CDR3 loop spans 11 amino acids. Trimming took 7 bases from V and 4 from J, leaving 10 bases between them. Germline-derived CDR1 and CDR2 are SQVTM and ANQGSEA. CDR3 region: CSALEGTEAFF. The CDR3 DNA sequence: TGCAGCGCACTGGAGGGCACTGAAGCTTTCTTT.

This chain's CDR3 is CASNQNTRRSTEAFF. The CDR3, as DNA: TGCGCCAGCAACCAGAACACCAGGAGGAGCACTGAAGCTTTCTTT. V is TRBV10-1 and J is TRBJ1-1; the D is unclear. Germline V gene lookup returns CDR1 WNHNN and CDR2 SYGVQD (reference sequence). CDR3 length: 15 residues. V lost 7 bases and J 4 bases, leaving 19 bases between the germline ends.

The CDR3: CASRHPGINYGYTF. CDR3 nucleotide sequence: TGTGCCAGCAGACACCCAGGGATCAACTATGGCTACACCTTC. This chain connects TRBV27 to TRBJ1-2; tentative D call: TRBD1 (5 bases). The germline V gene has CDR1 MNHEY and CDR2 SMNVEV (reference sequence). V was trimmed by 6 bases and J by 2 bases, leaving 13 bases between them. The CDR3 covers 14 residues.

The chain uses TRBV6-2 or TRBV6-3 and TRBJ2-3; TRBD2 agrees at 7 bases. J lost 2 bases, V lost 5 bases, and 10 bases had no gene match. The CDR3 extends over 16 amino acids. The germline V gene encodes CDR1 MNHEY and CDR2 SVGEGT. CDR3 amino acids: CASSRPTSELTDTQYF. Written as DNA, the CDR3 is TGTGCCAGCAGTAGGCCTACTAGCGAGCTCACAGATACGCAGTATTTT.